This T cell receptor (beta chain) appears in the sequencing data of a study of T cells in localized non-small cell lung cancer. Clones were read by immunoSEQ multiplex PCR, and TCRdb kept only the in-frame ones, dropping some. The table shows about 33,000 clones, with more than 75% occurring only once. The germline V and J ends were trimmed by 4 bases and 1 base, with 11 bases remaining between them. Germline V gives CDR1 SGHTS, CDR2 YDEGEE. The CDR3 spans 14 residues. The sequencing used peripheral blood, collected before any cancer treatment. The genes are TRBV5-8 and TRBJ1-1, with TRBD1 as a possible D gene (5 bases). This receptor was identified in a male donor aged 60 or over with stage III lung adenocarcinoma. The CDR3, as DNA: TGTGCCAGCAGCCCGGGACGGACGAACACTGAAGCTTTCTTT. It specifies CASSPGRTNTEAFF.